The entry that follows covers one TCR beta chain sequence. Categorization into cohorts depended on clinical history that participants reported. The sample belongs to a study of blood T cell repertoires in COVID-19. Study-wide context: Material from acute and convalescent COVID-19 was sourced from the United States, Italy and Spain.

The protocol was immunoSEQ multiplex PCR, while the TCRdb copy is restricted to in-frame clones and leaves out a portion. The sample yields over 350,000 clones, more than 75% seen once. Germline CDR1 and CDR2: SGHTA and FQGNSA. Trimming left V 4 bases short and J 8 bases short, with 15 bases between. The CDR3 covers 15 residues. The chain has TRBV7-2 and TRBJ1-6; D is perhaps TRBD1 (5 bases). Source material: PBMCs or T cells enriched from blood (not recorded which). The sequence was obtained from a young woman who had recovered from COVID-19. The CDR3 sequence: CASSSGTKSHSPLHF. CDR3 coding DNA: TGTGCCAGCAGCTCCGGGACTAAGTCGCATTCACCCCTCCACTTT.